Listed below are T cell receptor beta chains from one sample, sequenced in a study of early T cells in non-severe SARS-CoV-2 infection. TCRdb called the 5' RACE reads again in MiXCR, with one record for every CDR3 protein. The sample has some 88,000 distinct CDR3 sequences, approximately 15% seen once. The starting material was whole blood, obtained at baseline. The receptor set was obtained from an adult who was a healthcare worker with PCR-confirmed SARS-CoV-2 infection or an uninfected control (not recorded which). CDR3s include the opening cysteine and the closing phenylalanine or tryptophan. D genes are given only for firm matches. For some rows the clone size is stated as once, few or many, or as a class when expanded; others skip it.

V gene	D gene	J gene	clone size	CDR3 protein	CDR3 DNA
TRBV7-2	-	TRBJ1-2	-	CASSPRSQGNGYTF	TGTGCCAGCAGCCCCCGGTCGCAAGGGAATGGCTACACCTTC
TRBV7-2	-	TRBJ2-7	few	CASSQAETTYEQYF	TGTGCCAGCAGCCAAGCGGAAACTACCTACGAGCAGTACTTC
TRBV4-1	-	TRBJ2-5	many	CASSQGGTQYF	TGCGCCAGCAGCCAAGGGGGGACCCAGTACTTC
TRBV9	-	TRBJ2-2	-	CASSVGQGANTGELFF	TGTGCCAGCAGCGTAGGGCAGGGAGCTAACACCGGGGAGCTGTTTTTT
TRBV20-1	-	TRBJ1-2	-	CSASSDGYTF	TGCAGTGCTAGCTCAGATGGCTACACCTTC
TRBV13	-	TRBJ1-6	few	CASSRGRPNSPLHF	TGTGCCAGCAGCCGAGGACGACCGAATTCACCCCTCCACTTT
TRBV28	-	TRBJ2-3	-	CASSALSTDTQYF	TGTGCCAGCAGTGCACTAAGCACAGATACGCAGTATTTT
TRBV7-8	-	TRBJ2-2	few	CASSQTRTLSGELFF	TGTGCCAGCAGCCAAACCAGGACACTATCCGGGGAGCTGTTTTTT
TRBV5-1	-	TRBJ1-1	-	CASSFIENTEAFF	TGCGCCAGCAGCTTCATAGAGAACACTGAAGCTTTCTTT
TRBV5-6	-	TRBJ1-5	once	CASSLYQLNQPQHF	TGTGCCAGCAGCTTGTATCAACTCAATCAGCCCCAGCATTTT
TRBV27	TRBD2	TRBJ2-3	-	CASSLSISGKMDTQYF	TGTGCCAGCAGTTTATCGATAAGCGGGAAGATGGATACGCAGTATTTT
TRBV7-2	-	TRBJ2-4	-	CASSSGLLAKNIQYF	TGTGCCAGCAGCTCGGGACTCTTAGCCAAAAACATTCAGTACTTC
TRBV19	-	TRBJ1-2	-	CATGRRGNYGYTF	TGTGCCACCGGCCGGCGGGGCAACTATGGCTACACCTTC
TRBV2	-	TRBJ2-1	-	CASTPEQAHEQFF	TGTGCCAGCACCCCCGAACAAGCTCATGAGCAGTTCTTC
TRBV29-1	-	TRBJ1-5	-	CSVVLAGTNQPQHF	TGCAGCGTTGTGTTGGCTGGGACGAATCAGCCCCAGCATTTT
TRBV12-3/TRBV12-4	-	TRBJ2-3	-	CASSLWLDPSTDTQYF	TGTGCCAGCAGTTTATGGCTAGACCCCAGCACAGATACGCAGTATTTT
TRBV9	-	TRBJ2-2	-	CASSVGRNTGELFF	TGTGCCAGCAGCGTCGGGAGGAACACCGGGGAGCTGTTTTTT
TRBV5-5	TRBD1	TRBJ2-2	few	CASRTGGLFPGELFF	TGTGCCAGCAGGACAGGGGGTTTGTTTCCCGGGGAGCTGTTTTTT
TRBV4-3	-	TRBJ2-3	-	CASSHQASGADTQYF	TGCGCCAGCAGCCACCAAGCAAGTGGGGCAGATACGCAGTATTTT
TRBV14	-	TRBJ1-4	-	CASSQRAGDEKLFF	TGTGCCAGCAGCCAACGGGCAGGGGATGAAAAACTGTTTTTT
TRBV6-5	-	TRBJ2-3	-	CASSPSGVGTDTQYF	TGTGCCAGCAGTCCCTCTGGCGTTGGCACAGATACGCAGTATTTT
TRBV6-7	TRBD1	TRBJ1-2	few	CASSLDRGYGYTF	TGTGCCAGCAGCCTCGACAGGGGCTATGGCTACACCTTC
TRBV10-2	TRBD2	TRBJ2-3	few	CASRKVGRSDTQYF	TGCGCCAGCAGAAAAGTCGGGAGGTCAGATACGCAGTATTTT
TRBV20-1	-	TRBJ1-3	once	CSARADSGTIYF	TGCAGTGCTAGGGCTGACAGCGGAACCATATATTTT